Below are 16 T cell receptor beta chains sequenced from a single sample in a study of immune cell composition in non-small cell lung cancer (dated by TCRdb to the late 2010s). Library prep was done by the immunoSEQ multiplex PCR assay. TCRdb mirrors the immuneACCESS table, restricted to in-frame sequences. Some clones are absent from its copies; in checked studies, under half trace to an unresolved V gene, and the reason for the others is unknown. Within this sample are roughly 15,000 clones, with 81% of them counted one time only. Of the sample, 11% falls within the top ten clones. Sequencing was performed on lung tumor tissue. The receptors were sampled from a human donor with non-small cell lung cancer.

This rearrangement joins TRBV6-6 to TRBJ2-3, with 7 bases fitting TRBD2. The CDR3 has 15 amino acids. With V trimmed by 5 bases and J by 3 bases, 8 bases remained unmatched. The germline CDR1 and CDR2 sequences are MNHNY and SVGAGI (reference sequence). CDR3 nucleotide sequence: TGTGCCAGCAGTCTAAATGGGGGGGGGACAGATACGCAGTATTTT. Translation gives CASSLNGGGTDTQYF.

The V gene is TRBV11-2, the J gene TRBJ1-2; 8 bases align to TRBD1. Germline loops: CDR1 SGHAT, CDR2 FQNNGV. The CDR3 has 18 amino acids. Trimming took 6 bases from V and 4 from J; bases not matched to a gene: 19. The CDR3 nucleotides are TGTGCCAGCAGTTCGGGTGGGGCAGGGGGCCTGGTTATCTATGGCTACACCTTC. Protein: CASSSGGAGGLVIYGYTF.

Only one count was recorded for this clone. The junction shows a germline mismatch at one end, possibly a read error. This chain uses TRBV7-9 with TRBJ2-7; tentative D call: TRBD1 (5 bases). The length of the CDR3 is 14 residues. Looked up from germline, CDR1 is SEHNR and CDR2 is FQNEAQ (reference sequence). The CDR3 nucleotides read TGCGCCAGCAGCCAAGGGGTTAGCTCCTACGAGCAGTACTTC. Translation gives CASSQGVSSYEQYF.

The rearrangement joins TRBV9 to TRBJ2-5; unclear D gene. CDR1 and CDR2 (germline): SGDLS, YYNGEE. Trimming took 0 bases from V and 5 from J, leaving 11 bases between them. The CDR3 sequence is 14 residues long. CDR3 nucleotides: TGTGCCAGCAGCGTAGAGGCCTCTTTGGAGACCCAGTACTTC. Its translation: CASSVEASLETQYF.

A single count supports this clone. The chain combines TRBV19 with TRBJ2-6; D remains ambiguous. The V gene's germline CDR1 is LNHDA and CDR2 SQIVND (reference sequence). Trimming shortened V by 8 bases and J by 0 bases, and 14 bases separated the two germline ends. This CDR3 has 16 amino acids. This CDR3 reads CASASASSSGANVLTF. The CDR3, as DNA: TGTGCCAGTGCATCCGCCTCTAGCTCTGGGGCCAACGTCCTGACTTTC.

The rearrangement joins TRBV4-2 to TRBJ2-7, with 11 bases fitting TRBD2. Germline V gene data show CDR1 as LGHNA and CDR2 as YNFKEQ. This CDR3 comprises 16 residues. V was pared by 6 bases and J by 3 bases, with 10 bases of the junction left unmatched. CDR3 DNA: TGTGCCAGCAGGCCTCTAGCGGGAGGTACCTTCTACGAGCAGTACTTC. Translating gives CASRPLAGGTFYEQYF.

This rearrangement joins TRBV19 to TRBJ1-6; D is unresolved. The CDR3 has 15 residues. V shed 6 bases and J shed 10 bases, with 19 bases lying between them. Germline V CDR1 and CDR2: LNHDA, SQIVND (reference sequence). The CDR3 region is CASRMDRANDSPLHF. The CDR3 region has the DNA TGTGCCAGTAGGATGGATAGGGCCAATGACTCACCCCTCCACTTT.

The rearrangement uses TRBV9 and TRBJ2-3; no firm D call. Per germline, CDR1 SGDLS and CDR2 YYNGEE. Trimming cost V 0 bases and J 2 bases, with 10 bases left between them. The CDR3 is 15 residues long. The CDR3 DNA is TGTGCCAGCAGCGTAGCTCCGCGCGTCACAGATACGCAGTATTTT. It yields the protein CASSVAPRVTDTQYF.

V and J are TRBV6-6 and TRBJ2-7; a possible D gene is TRBD1 (6 bases). Germline V gene sequence: CDR1 MNHNY, CDR2 SVGAGI (reference sequence). V was pared by 6 bases and J by 2 bases, with 11 bases between. This CDR3 region has 13 residues. This CDR3 is CASRRDNTYEQYF. In DNA form, the CDR3 reads TGTGCCAGCAGAAGGGACAACACCTACGAGCAGTACTTC.

V and J are TRBV18 and TRBJ2-1; 9 bases are shared with TRBD2. Germline V gene data show CDR1 as KGHSH and CDR2 as LQKENI. The CDR3 is 17 amino acids. The ends lost 0 bases at V and 9 bases at J; junction bases unmatched: 12. The CDR3 is CASSPPSRGGAGSEQFF. The CDR3 DNA reads as TGTGCCAGCTCACCACCGAGCCGCGGGGGGGCCGGGAGTGAGCAGTTCTTC.

The V gene is TRBV10-1, the J gene TRBJ1-1; D is ambiguous. The CDR3 has 13 amino acids. V dropped 0 bases and J dropped 1 base, with 3 bases sitting between them. The germline CDR1 and CDR2 sequences are WNHNN and SYGVQD (reference sequence). The CDR3 loop reads CASSESGNTEAFF. CDR3 coding DNA: TGCGCCAGCAGTGAGTCGGGGAACACTGAAGCTTTCTTT.

The chain links TRBV7-9 to TRBJ2-2; 14 bases fit TRBD2. The CDR3 is 17 residues long. With V trimmed by 5 bases and J by 6 bases, 8 bases remained unmatched. CDR1 and CDR2 (germline): SEHNR, FQNEAQ (reference sequence). The CDR3 sequence is CASSPRTSGRSPGELFF. CDR3 in DNA: TGTGCCAGCAGCCCCCGGACTAGCGGGAGGTCTCCCGGGGAGCTGTTTTTT.

This clone came up a few times. The chain is built from TRBV19 and TRBJ1-2; D uncertain. Germline V gene sequence: CDR1 LNHDA, CDR2 SQIVND (reference sequence). Trimming pared 1 base from V and 6 bases from J, leaving 6 bases between. The CDR3 is 12 amino acids. The CDR3 coding sequence is TGTGCCAGTAGTATAGGATCTAATGGCTACACCTTC. Translated: CASSIGSNGYTF.

V usage is TRBV6-5 and J usage is TRBJ2-7, with D possibly TRBD1 on 5 matching bases. V was clipped by 6 bases and J by 2 bases, with 14 bases between them. Germline lookup yields CDR1 MNHEY and CDR2 SVGAGI. The length of the CDR3 is 14 residues. The CDR3 DNA reads as TGTGCCAGCAGACAACACAACAGGCCCTACGAGCAGTACTTC. Translation gives CASRQHNRPYEQYF.

This chain uses TRBV4-1 with TRBJ1-2, with D hard to call. The CDR3 covers 14 residues. The V end was cut by 3 bases, the J end by 4 bases, with 12 bases between. The germline CDR1 and CDR2 sequences are MGHRA and YSYEKL. In DNA form, the CDR3 reads TGCGCCAGCAGCCACCCCTTGAACAGCTATGGCTACACCTTC. Amino acid sequence: CASSHPLNSYGYTF.

The chain has TRBV30 and TRBJ2-1, with D tentatively TRBD1 or TRBD2 (5 bases each). The CDR3 totals 13 residues. The ends were cut back, 3 bases at V and 0 bases at J, with 6 bases in the middle. Germline assignment: CDR1 GTSNPN and CDR2 SVGIG (reference sequence). This chain's CDR3 is CAWRGTSYNEQFF. The CDR3 coding sequence is TGTGCCTGGAGGGGGACCTCCTACAATGAGCAGTTCTTC.